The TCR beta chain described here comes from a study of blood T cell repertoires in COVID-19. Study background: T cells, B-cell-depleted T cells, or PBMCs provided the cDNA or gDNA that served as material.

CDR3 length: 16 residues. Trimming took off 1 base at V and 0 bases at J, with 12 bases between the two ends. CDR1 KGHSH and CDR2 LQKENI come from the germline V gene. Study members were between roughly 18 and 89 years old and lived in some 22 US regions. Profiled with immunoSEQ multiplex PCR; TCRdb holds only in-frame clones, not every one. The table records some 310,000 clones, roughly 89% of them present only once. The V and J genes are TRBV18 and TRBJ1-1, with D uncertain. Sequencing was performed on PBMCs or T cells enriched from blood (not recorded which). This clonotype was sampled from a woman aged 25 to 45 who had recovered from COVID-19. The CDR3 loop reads CASSPRVTTLNTEAFF. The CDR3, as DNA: TGTGCCAGCTCACCACGAGTCACGACTTTGAACACTGAAGCTTTCTTT.